This T cell receptor beta chain comes out of a study of T cells in Graves' hyperthyroidism and ophthalmopathy. There were TCR beta CDR3 regions amplified from RNA transcripts. Initially, a first-round RT-PCR of the TCR CDR3 employed the HTBI primer set. TCRdb re-derived calls from the multiplex PCR reads in MiXCR, one entry per CDR3 protein. Among around 520,000 distinct CDR3 sequences listed, 12% to 15% were seen once. This CDR3 has 13 amino acids. The germline CDR1 and CDR2 sequences are SQVTM and ANQGSEA. V shed 1 base and J 10 bases; nucleotides not matched to a gene: 5. Turning to this clonotype: Its antigen is not known.

The study's findings and limits: The majority of expanded thyroid clonotypes above 0.001 also appeared in blood.

Hyperthyroidism was newly diagnosed in patients aged 18 to 65 (duration under 2 months). The PBMCs studied were ones that came from 10 ml fresh peripheral blood. The sequence was collected from a woman aged 40 to 50 with Graves' hyperthyroidism. The gene calls are TRBV29-1 and TRBJ2-5; 11 bases are a match to TRBD2. The sequenced material came from blood. The CDR3 DNA sequence: TGCAGCGTTGAAGGACCGGGACTAGCGGTCCAGTACTTC. Its translation: CSVEGPGLAVQYF.